The 23 T cell receptor beta chains reported below all come from one sample, sequenced in a study of blood T cell repertoires in COVID-19. Clones were sequenced by immunoSEQ multiplex PCR, and TCRdb holds only the in-frame ones, with some missing. The sample consists of more than 300,000 clones, 83% of them appearing once. The specimen was peripheral blood. The receptors shown here come from a woman between 50 and 59 years old with acute or convalescent COVID-19.

J is TRBJ2-2 and V is TRBV7-9; 8 bases are a match to TRBD2. V trimming: 0 bases; J trimming: 0 bases; junction bases outside the gene matches: 3. This CDR3 is built from 17 residues. From germline, CDR1 is SEHNR and CDR2 FQNEAQ (reference sequence). The CDR3 DNA is TGTGCCAGCAGCTTAGCTAGCGGGGTGGCGAACACCGGGGAGCTGTTTTTT. Residues: CASSLASGVANTGELFF. Combining the CDR3 with reference TRBV7-9 and TRBJ2-2 gives the whole variable domain DTGVSQNPRHKITKRGQNVTFRCDPISEHNRLYWYRQTLGQGPEFLTYFQNEAQLEKSRLLSDRFSAERPKGSFSTLEIQRTEQGDSAMYLCASSLASGVANTGELFFGEGSRLTVL.

The V gene is TRBV7-2, the J gene TRBJ2-3; weak D call: TRBD2 (6 bases). The germline V gene encodes CDR1 SGHTA and CDR2 FQGNSA. The ends were cut back, 7 bases at V and 5 bases at J, with 16 bases in the middle. This CDR3 has 14 amino acids. The CDR3 bases are TGTGCCAGCACCCGGACGCTGGGGGGAGATACGCAGTATTTT. It codes for CASTRTLGGDTQYF.

This clone was seen only a few times. V gene TRBV5-4 combines with J gene TRBJ2-5, with TRBD2 matching over 9 bases. V lost 5 bases, J lost 3 bases, and 8 bases stayed unmatched. This CDR3 has 15 amino acids. Germline values: CDR1 SGHNT, CDR2 YYREEE (reference sequence). The CDR3 DNA reads TGTGCCAGCAGAGCGGGAGGCCGGACAGAAGAGACCCAGTACTTC. Amino acids: CASRAGGRTEETQYF.

The chain joins TRBV29-1 to TRBJ2-3; 16 bases line up with TRBD2. Germline loops: CDR1 SQVTM, CDR2 ANQGSEA. CDR3 size: 18 residues. Trimming cost V 7 bases and J 4 bases; bases outside gene matches: 14. The CDR3 region has the DNA TGCAGCGCCGTCGGACAGGGGACTAGCGGGAGGGCCCCAGATACGCAGTATTTT. Residues: CSAVGQGTSGRAPDTQYF.

The chain joins TRBV11-1 to TRBJ2-5; D may be TRBD1 (5 bases). The CDR3 sequence is 18 residues long. Germline V gene data show CDR1 as SGHAT and CDR2 as FQDESV (reference sequence). The V and J ends lost 0 bases and 1 base respectively, with 18 bases between them. The DNA for the CDR3 is TGTGCCAGCAGCTTAGCGCTGGGGCAGGGTTGGGGCCAAGAGACCCAGTACTTC. This translates into CASSLALGQGWGQETQYF.

This chain uses TRBV11-2 with TRBJ2-2, with a weak D call TRBD1 (5 bases). Deletions cut 0 bases from V and 7 bases from J, with 9 bases between. This CDR3 comprises 14 residues. Germline V lookup: CDR1 SGHAT, CDR2 FQNNGV. The CDR3 loop reads CASSLDPGFGELFF. The CDR3 bases are TGTGCCAGCAGCTTAGATCCAGGGTTCGGGGAGCTGTTTTTT. The full variable domain, with the rest looked up from reference TRBV11-2 and TRBJ2-2, is EAGVAQSPRYKIIEKRQSVAFWCNPISGHATLYWYQQILGQGPKLLIQFQNNGVVDDSQLPKDRFSAERLKGVDSTLKIQPAKLEDSAVYLCASSLDPGFGELFFGEGSRLTVL.

The chain has TRBV5-4 and TRBJ2-1, with D perhaps TRBD2 (6 bases). This CDR3 has 12 residues. The V end was cut by 0 bases, the J end by 15 bases, with 13 bases between. CDR1 and CDR2 from the germline V gene are SGHNT and YYREEE (reference sequence). Written as DNA, the CDR3 is TGTGCCAGCAGCTTGGTCGGCGGGACGGGGTTCTTC. It translates to CASSLVGGTGFF.

J is TRBJ2-3 and V is TRBV28; TRBD1 aligns across 10 bases. Trimming at V came to 3 bases and at J to 1 base, leaving 1 base not matched to a gene. Germline-derived CDR1 and CDR2 are MDHEN and SYDVKM. This CDR3 region has 15 residues. CDR3 amino acids: CASSFGTGGTDTQYF. The CDR3 DNA follows: TGTGCCAGCAGTTTCGGGACAGGGGGCACAGATACGCAGTATTTT.

V gene TRBV2 combines with J gene TRBJ2-5; no clear D gene. Trimming cost V 0 bases and J 9 bases, with 11 bases left between them. The CDR3 sequence is 13 residues long. Germline V gene sequence: CDR1 SNHLY, CDR2 FYNNEI. The CDR3 DNA reads TGTGCCAGCAGTGAAGCTCTAGAATCGGCCCAGTACTTC. Protein product: CASSEALESAQYF. Full variable domain (missing parts from reference TRBV2 and TRBJ2-5): EPEVTQTPSHQVTQMGQEVILRCVPISNHLYFYWYRQILGQKVEFLVSFYNNEISEKSEIFDDQFSVERPDGSNFTLKIRSTKLEDSAMYFCASSEALESAQYFGPGTRLLVL.

This clone was detected once. The chain recombines TRBV30 with TRBJ2-7; possible D gene TRBD2, 5 bases. Germline loops: CDR1 GTSNPN, CDR2 SVGIG (reference sequence). This CDR3 is 11 amino acids long. With 6 bases removed from V and 4 bases from J, the gap between germline ends came to 10 bases. The CDR3 region has the DNA TGTGCCTGCGGATCGGGGTACGAGCAGTACTTC. Protein: CACGSGYEQYF.

This chain links TRBV9 with TRBJ1-1, with TRBD1 matching 7 bases. The CDR3 extends over 14 amino acids. V shed 3 bases and J 4 bases; nucleotides not matched to a gene: 6. The germline CDR1 and CDR2 sequences are SGDLS and YYNGEE. CDR3 sequence: CASSETGASTEAFF. The DNA of the CDR3 is TGTGCCAGCAGCGAAACAGGGGCTTCCACTGAAGCTTTCTTT.

The CDR3 here is CASSPGGDQPQHF. The DNA of the CDR3 is TGTGCCAGCAGCCCAGGAGGGGATCAGCCCCAGCATTTT. The chain is built from TRBV7-2 and TRBJ1-5; possibly TRBD1 for D (5 bases). Germline V lookup: CDR1 SGHTA, CDR2 FQGNSA. This CDR3 contains 13 residues. With 5 bases removed from V and 5 bases from J, the gap between germline ends came to 10 bases.

This clone has only one observation. The chain is built from TRBV28 and TRBJ2-5; D is ambiguous. CDR3 length equals 11 residues. V lost 5 bases, J lost 4 bases, and 5 bases lay in between. Germline loops: CDR1 MDHEN, CDR2 SYDVKM. DNA of the CDR3: TGTGCCAGCAGTGCGAGAGAGACCCAGTACTTC. Translation gives CASSARETQYF.

The chain links TRBV3-1 (or the pseudogene TRBV3-2) to TRBJ1-1; TRBD1 matches at 7 bases. In germline, CDR1 is LGHDT, CDR2 YNNKEL (reference sequence). J gave up 1 base and V 3 bases, and 2 bases lay outside the gene matches. The CDR3 is made up of 14 amino acids. CDR3 region: CASSQGTENTEAFF. DNA for the CDR3: TGTGCCAGCAGCCAGGGGACAGAGAACACTGAAGCTTTCTTT.

V usage is TRBV5-4 and J usage is TRBJ1-2, with TRBD1 identical over 8 bases. This CDR3 comprises 14 residues. Germline-derived CDR1 and CDR2 are SGHNT and YYREEE (reference sequence). V was clipped by 0 bases and J by 9 bases; unmatched bases: 7. The CDR3 sequence is CASSLVGQAESYTF. CDR3 nucleotide sequence: TGTGCCAGCAGCTTGGTGGGACAGGCTGAAAGCTACACCTTC.

The rearrangement links TRBV7-2 to TRBJ1-2; D might be TRBD1 (6 bases). The V end lost 0 bases, the J end lost 4 bases, and 15 bases lay between the germline ends. The CDR3 totals 16 residues. Germline CDR1 SGHTA, CDR2 FQGNSA. This CDR3 is CASSLAHGGASYGYTF. In DNA form, the CDR3 reads TGTGCCAGCAGCTTAGCGCATGGGGGGGCGAGCTATGGCTACACCTTC.

J is TRBJ2-3 and V is TRBV4-2; 10 positions match TRBD2. This CDR3 comprises 17 residues. Germline lookup yields CDR1 LGHNA and CDR2 YNFKEQ. The V gene end was trimmed by 1 base and the J gene end by 3 bases; junction bases not matched to a gene: 7. CDR3 in amino acids: CASSQVSSGSRTDTQYF. In DNA, the CDR3 is TGTGCCAGCAGCCAAGTTTCTAGCGGGAGTAGGACAGATACGCAGTATTTT.

V usage is TRBV7-2 and J usage is TRBJ1-2; 9 nucleotides line up with TRBD1. V lost 5 bases and J lost 8; bases outside the gene matches: 9. CDR1 SGHTA and CDR2 FQGNSA come from the germline V gene. The CDR3 is 14 amino acids. DNA of the CDR3: TGTGCCAGCAGCGTACAGGGGGCACTTATGGGCTACACCTTC. Its protein product is CASSVQGALMGYTF.

This chain uses TRBV23-1 with TRBJ1-5; 7 bases line up with TRBD1. TRBV23-1 is an ORF for which the function is uncertain. V lost 0 bases to trimming and J lost 5 bases; unmatched junction nucleotides: 4. The CDR3 loop spans 15 amino acids. This CDR3 reads CASSQSGQGDQPQHF. The CDR3 bases are TGCGCCAGCAGTCAATCAGGGCAGGGGGATCAGCCCCAGCATTTT.

V usage is TRBV10-3 and J usage is TRBJ2-5, with 9 bases lining up with TRBD2. The CDR3 is made up of 13 amino acids. With V trimmed by 10 bases and J by 3 bases, 6 bases remained unmatched. The germline V gene encodes CDR1 ENHRY and CDR2 SYGVKD. The CDR3 sequence: CATLSGSEETQYF. The CDR3 DNA is TGTGCCACGCTTAGCGGGAGTGAAGAGACCCAGTACTTC.

This clone was observed once. V gene TRBV19 combines with J gene TRBJ1-2; D perhaps matches TRBD1 (5 bases). Trimming removed 7 bases from V and 1 base from J, with 13 bases in between. Germline V lookup: CDR1 LNHDA, CDR2 SQIVND (reference sequence). This CDR3 is 14 amino acids long. DNA for the CDR3: TGTGCCAGTATGACCGGGGACTTTAACTATGGCTACACCTTC. This codes for CASMTGDFNYGYTF.

The chain joins TRBV7-2 to TRBJ1-3; D remains ambiguous. Germline V gene sequence: CDR1 SGHTA, CDR2 FQGNSA. Trimming took off 1 base at V and 4 bases at J, with 8 bases between the two ends. CDR3 length equals 14 residues. For the CDR3, the DNA is TGTGCCAGCAGCTTAGATGCGGTAGGAAACACCATATATTTT. This codes for CASSLDAVGNTIYF.

This chain links TRBV18 with TRBJ1-3; the D gene is possibly TRBD1 (6 bases). The CDR3 runs 16 residues. Germline values: CDR1 KGHSH, CDR2 LQKENI. The ends were cut back, 2 bases at V and 0 bases at J, with 11 bases in the middle. The CDR3 DNA follows: TGTGCCAGCTCACCAAGGACAGAGAGCTCTGGAAACACCATATATTTT. As protein: CASSPRTESSGNTIYF. The variable domain in full, with the rest retrieved from reference TRBV18 and TRBJ1-3, is NAGVMQNPRHLVRRRGQEARLRCSPMKGHSHVYWYRQLPEEGLKFMVYLQKENIIDESGMPKERFSAEFPKEGPSILRIQQVVRGDSAAYFCASSPRTESSGNTIYFGEGSWLTVV.